This TCR beta chain originates from a study of CD8 T cells in ankylosing spondylitis. The study's findings and limits: Earlier authors reported some of these motif variants in reactive arthritis synovial fluid and blood. The clones that were linked to disease were reported to be significantly enriched in matched synovial fluid samples from ankylosing spondylitis patients. One TCR beta motif, made up of under ten highly homologous variants, appeared characteristic of ankylosing spondylitis blood. Disease-linked clones had a CD8+ phenotype and relatively low frequency in peripheral blood.

Libraries of TCR beta came from quantitative 5'-RACE with molecular barcodes. Using its own MiXCR run on the 5' RACE reads, TCRdb lists one record per CDR3 protein. In the table there are 700,000 or so distinct CDR3 sequences, around a fifth of which are singletons. With respect to this clonotype: Its specificity is not known.

Germline assignment: CDR1 SEHNR and CDR2 FQNEAQ (reference sequence). CDR3 length: 17 amino acids. The V and J ends lost 1 base and 0 bases respectively, with 15 bases between them. The V and J genes are TRBV7-9 and TRBJ2-5; unclear D gene. The TCR comes from a male donor with ankylosing spondylitis. Sequences were obtained from blood, either unsorted or a sorted T cell fraction (not recorded which). The CDR3 reads CASSLDEVLLYQETQYF. CDR3 sequence (DNA): TGTGCCAGCAGCTTAGACGAGGTGCTCCTCTACCAAGAGACCCAGTACTTC.